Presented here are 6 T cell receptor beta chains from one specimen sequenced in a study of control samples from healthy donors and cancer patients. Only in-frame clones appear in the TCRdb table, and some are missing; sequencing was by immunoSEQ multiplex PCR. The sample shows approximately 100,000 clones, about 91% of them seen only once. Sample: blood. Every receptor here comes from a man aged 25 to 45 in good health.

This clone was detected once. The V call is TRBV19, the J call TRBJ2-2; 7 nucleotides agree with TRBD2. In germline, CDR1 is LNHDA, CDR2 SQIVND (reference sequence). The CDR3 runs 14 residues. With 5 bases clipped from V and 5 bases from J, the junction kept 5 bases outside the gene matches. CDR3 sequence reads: CASSGGRGTGELFF. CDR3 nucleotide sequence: TGTGCCAGTAGTGGCGGGAGAGGGACCGGGGAGCTGTTTTTT.

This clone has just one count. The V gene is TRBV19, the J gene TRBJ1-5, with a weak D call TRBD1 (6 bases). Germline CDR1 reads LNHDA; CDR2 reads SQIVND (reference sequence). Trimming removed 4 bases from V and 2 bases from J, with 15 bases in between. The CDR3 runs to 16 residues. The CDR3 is CASSKSQGARNQPQHF. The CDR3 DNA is TGTGCCAGTAGTAAATCACAGGGTGCACGCAATCAGCCCCAGCATTTT.

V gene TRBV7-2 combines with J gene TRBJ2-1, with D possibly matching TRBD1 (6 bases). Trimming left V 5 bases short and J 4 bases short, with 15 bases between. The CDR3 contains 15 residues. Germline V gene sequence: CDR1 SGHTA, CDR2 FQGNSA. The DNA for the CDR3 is TGTGCCAGCAGCCCCCCTAGGCAGGGGTACAATGAGCAGTTCTTC. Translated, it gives CASSPPRQGYNEQFF.

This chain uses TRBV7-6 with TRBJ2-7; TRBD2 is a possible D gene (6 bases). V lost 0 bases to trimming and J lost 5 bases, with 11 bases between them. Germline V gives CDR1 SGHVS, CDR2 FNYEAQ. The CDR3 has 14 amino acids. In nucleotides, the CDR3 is TGTGCCAGCAGCTTAGCAGGGAGGATGGACGAGCAGTACTTC. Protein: CASSLAGRMDEQYF.

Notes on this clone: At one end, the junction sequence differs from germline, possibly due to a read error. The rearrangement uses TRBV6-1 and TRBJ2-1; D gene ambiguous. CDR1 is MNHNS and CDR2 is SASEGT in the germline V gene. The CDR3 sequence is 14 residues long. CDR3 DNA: TGTGCCAGCAGGGAAGGCTCGTTCTTCAATGAGCAGTTCTTC. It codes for CASREGSFFNEQFF.

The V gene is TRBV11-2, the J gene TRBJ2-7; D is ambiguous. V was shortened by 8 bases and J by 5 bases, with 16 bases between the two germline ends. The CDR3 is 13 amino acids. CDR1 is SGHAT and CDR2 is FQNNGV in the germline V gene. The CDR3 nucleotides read TGTGCCAGCCTCGCGGCCCTAACTAACGAGCAGTACTTC. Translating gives CASLAALTNEQYF. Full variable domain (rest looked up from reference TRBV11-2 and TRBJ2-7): EAGVAQSPRYKIIEKRQSVAFWCNPISGHATLYWYQQILGQGPKLLIQFQNNGVVDDSQLPKDRFSAERLKGVDSTLKIQPAKLEDSAVYLCASLAALTNEQYFGPGTRLTVT.